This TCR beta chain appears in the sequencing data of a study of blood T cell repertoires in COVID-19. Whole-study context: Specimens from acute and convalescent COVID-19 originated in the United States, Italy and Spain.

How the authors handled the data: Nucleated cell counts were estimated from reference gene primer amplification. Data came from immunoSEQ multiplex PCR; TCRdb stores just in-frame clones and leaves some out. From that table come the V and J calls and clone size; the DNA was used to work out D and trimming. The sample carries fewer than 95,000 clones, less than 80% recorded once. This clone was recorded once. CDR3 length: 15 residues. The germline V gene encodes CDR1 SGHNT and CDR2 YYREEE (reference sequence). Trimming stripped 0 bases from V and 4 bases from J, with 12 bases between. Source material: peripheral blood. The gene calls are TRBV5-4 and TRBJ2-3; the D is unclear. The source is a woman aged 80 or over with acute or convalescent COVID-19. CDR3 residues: CASSLASVLPDTQYF. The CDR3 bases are TGTGCCAGCAGCTTGGCCTCGGTACTTCCAGATACGCAGTATTTT.